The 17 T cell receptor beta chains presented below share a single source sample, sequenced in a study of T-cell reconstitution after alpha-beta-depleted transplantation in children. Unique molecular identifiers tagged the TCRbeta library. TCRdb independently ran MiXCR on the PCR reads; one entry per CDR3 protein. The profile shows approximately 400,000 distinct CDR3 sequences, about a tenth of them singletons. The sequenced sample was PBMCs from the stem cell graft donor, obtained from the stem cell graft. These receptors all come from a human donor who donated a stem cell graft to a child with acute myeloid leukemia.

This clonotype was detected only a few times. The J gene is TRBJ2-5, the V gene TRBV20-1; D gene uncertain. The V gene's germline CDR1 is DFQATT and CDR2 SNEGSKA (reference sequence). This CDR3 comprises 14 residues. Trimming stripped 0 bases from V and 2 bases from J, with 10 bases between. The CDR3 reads CSARDRLTQETQYF. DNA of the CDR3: TGCAGTGCTAGAGATCGGCTGACGCAAGAGACCCAGTACTTC.

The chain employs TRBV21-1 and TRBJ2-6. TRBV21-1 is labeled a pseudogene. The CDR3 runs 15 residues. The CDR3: CASSTSESGANVLTF. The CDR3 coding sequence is TGTGCCAGCAGCACCTCGGAGTCTGGGGCCAACGTCCTGACTTTC.

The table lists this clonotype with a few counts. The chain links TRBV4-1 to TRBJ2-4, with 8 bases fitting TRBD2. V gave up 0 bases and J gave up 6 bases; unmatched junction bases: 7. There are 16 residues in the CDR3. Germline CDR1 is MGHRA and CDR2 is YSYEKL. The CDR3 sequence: CASSQDFAGGLNIQYF. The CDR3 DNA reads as TGCGCCAGCAGCCAAGATTTTGCGGGGGGACTAAACATTCAGTACTTC.

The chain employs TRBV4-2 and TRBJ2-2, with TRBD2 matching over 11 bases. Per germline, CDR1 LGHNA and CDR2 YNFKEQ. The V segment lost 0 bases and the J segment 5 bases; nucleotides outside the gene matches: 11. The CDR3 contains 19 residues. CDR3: CASSQEFVLAGVRTGELFF. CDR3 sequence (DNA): TGTGCCAGCAGCCAAGAATTTGTACTAGCGGGAGTTCGGACCGGGGAGCTGTTTTTT.

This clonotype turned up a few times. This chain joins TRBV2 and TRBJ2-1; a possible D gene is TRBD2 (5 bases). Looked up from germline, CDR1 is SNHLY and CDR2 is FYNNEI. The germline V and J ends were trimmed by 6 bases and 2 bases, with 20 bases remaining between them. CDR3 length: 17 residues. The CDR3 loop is CASRGGLRVRPYNEQFF. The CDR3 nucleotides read TGTGCCAGCAGGGGCGGACTTAGGGTACGCCCCTACAATGAGCAGTTCTTC.

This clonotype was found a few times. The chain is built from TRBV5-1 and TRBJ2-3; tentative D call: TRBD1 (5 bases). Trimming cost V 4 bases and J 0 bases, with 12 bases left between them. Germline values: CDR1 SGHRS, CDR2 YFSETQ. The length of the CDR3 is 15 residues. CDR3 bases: TGCGCCAGCAGCACGCAGGGAAAAAGCACAGATACGCAGTATTTT. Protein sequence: CASSTQGKSTDTQYF.

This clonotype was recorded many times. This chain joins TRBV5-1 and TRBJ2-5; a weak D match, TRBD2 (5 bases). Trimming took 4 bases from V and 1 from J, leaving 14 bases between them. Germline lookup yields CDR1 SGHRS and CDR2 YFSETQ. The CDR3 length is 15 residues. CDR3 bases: TGCGCCAGCAGCCTCACCTGGACTTTCCAAGAGACCCAGTACTTC. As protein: CASSLTWTFQETQYF.

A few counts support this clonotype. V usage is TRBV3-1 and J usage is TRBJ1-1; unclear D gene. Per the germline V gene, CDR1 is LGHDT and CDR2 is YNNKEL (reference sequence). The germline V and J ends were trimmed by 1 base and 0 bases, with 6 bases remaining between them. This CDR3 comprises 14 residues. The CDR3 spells CASSQGGVNTEAFF. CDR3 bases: TGTGCCAGCAGCCAAGGTGGAGTGAACACTGAAGCTTTCTTT.

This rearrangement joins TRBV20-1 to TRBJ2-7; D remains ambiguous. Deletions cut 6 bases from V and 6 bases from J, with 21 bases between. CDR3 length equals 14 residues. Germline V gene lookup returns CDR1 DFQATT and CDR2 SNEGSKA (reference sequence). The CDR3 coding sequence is TGCAGTGCCGGTCCCCCGGCCGACTCCCTCGAGCAGTACTTC. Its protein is CSAGPPADSLEQYF.

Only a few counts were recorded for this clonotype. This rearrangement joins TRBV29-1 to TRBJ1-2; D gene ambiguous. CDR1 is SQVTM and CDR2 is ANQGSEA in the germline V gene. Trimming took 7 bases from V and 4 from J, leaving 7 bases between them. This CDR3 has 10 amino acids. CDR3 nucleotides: TGCAGCGCCTGGTCCTATGGCTACACCTTC. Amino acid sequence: CSAWSYGYTF.

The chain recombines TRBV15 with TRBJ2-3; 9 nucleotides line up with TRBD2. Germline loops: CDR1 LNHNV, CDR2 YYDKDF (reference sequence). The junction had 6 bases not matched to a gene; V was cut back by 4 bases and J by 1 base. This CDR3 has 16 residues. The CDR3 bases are TGTGCCACCAGCAAACAAGCGGGAGGAGGCACAGATACGCAGTATTTT. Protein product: CATSKQAGGGTDTQYF.

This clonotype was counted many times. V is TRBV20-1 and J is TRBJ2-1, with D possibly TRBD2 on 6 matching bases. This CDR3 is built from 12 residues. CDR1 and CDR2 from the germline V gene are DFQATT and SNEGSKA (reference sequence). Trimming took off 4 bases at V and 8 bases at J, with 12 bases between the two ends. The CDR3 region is CSAKPSVDEQFF. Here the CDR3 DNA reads TGCAGTGCTAAACCTAGCGTAGATGAGCAGTTCTTC.

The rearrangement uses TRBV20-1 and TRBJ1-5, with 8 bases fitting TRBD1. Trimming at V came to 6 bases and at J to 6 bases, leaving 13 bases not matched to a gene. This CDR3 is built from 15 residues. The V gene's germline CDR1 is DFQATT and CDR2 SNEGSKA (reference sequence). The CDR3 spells CSAIVGQGAGQPQHF. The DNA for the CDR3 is TGCAGTGCGATAGTTGGGCAGGGGGCTGGTCAGCCCCAGCATTTT.

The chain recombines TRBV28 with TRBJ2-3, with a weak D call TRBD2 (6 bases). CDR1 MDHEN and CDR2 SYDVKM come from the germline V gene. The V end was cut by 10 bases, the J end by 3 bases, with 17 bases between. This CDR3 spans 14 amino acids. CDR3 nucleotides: TGTGCCATGGGCCCCTCAGGGAGGACAGATACGCAGTATTTT. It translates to CAMGPSGRTDTQYF.

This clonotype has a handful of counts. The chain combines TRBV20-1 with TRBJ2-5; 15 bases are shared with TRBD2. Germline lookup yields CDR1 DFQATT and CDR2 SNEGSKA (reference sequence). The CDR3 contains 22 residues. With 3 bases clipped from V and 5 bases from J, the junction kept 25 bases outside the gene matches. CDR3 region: CSASGPGVGTSGRKGDRETQYF. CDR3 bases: TGCAGTGCTAGTGGTCCCGGGGTGGGGACTAGCGGGAGGAAGGGGGATAGGGAGACCCAGTACTTC.

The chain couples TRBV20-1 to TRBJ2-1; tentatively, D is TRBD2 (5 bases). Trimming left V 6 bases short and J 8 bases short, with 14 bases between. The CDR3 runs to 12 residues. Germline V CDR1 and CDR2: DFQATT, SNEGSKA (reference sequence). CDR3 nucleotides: TGCAGTGCCAACCGGGAACTGTATGAGCAGTTCTTC. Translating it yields CSANRELYEQFF.

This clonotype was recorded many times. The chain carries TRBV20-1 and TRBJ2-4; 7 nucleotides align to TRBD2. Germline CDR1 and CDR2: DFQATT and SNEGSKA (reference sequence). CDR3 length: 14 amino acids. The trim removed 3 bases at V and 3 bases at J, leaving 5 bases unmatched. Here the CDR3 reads CSARPPGGKNIQYF. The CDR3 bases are TGCAGTGCTAGGCCCCCGGGGGGCAAAAACATTCAGTACTTC.